These 15 T cell receptor beta chains were sequenced from one sample in a study of CD8+CD57+ T cells in acquired aplastic anemia. TCR beta VDJ and CDR3 profiling used genomic DNA as template. One entry per CDR3 protein results from TCRdb running MiXCR on the reads. This table has 250,000 to 350,000 distinct CDR3 sequences, around 60% appearing once. The sequenced material came from sorted CD4+, CD8+, or CD8+CD57+ T cells (not recorded which) from PBMCs. The receptors here all came from a human donor with severe aplastic anemia or a healthy control (not recorded which).

Only a few counts were recorded for this clonotype. At one end the junction does not follow the germline gene, possibly because of a read error. The gene calls are TRBV6-6 and TRBJ2-5; a possible D gene is TRBD1 (5 bases). The germline V gene has CDR1 MNHNY and CDR2 SVGAGI (reference sequence). This CDR3 spans 14 amino acids. The CDR3: CASGYRIGTETQYF. In DNA, the CDR3 is TGTGCCAGCGGTTACAGGATTGGCACGGAGACCCAGTACTTC.

This chain links TRBV10-3 with TRBJ2-5; D is perhaps TRBD2 (5 bases). The germline V gene encodes CDR1 ENHRY and CDR2 SYGVKD. This CDR3 comprises 15 residues. Trimming removed 11 bases from V and 4 bases from J, with 23 bases in between. The CDR3 DNA sequence: TGTGCCGTCCGACGGGTCGTCGGGAAAGGAGAGACCCAGTACTTC. Amino acids: CAVRRVVGKGETQYF.

The J gene is TRBJ2-7, the V gene TRBV5-1, with 7 nucleotides matching TRBD1. V was clipped by 0 bases and J by 5 bases; unmatched bases: 11. CDR1 is SGHRS, CDR2 YFSETQ, per germline. CDR3 length: 16 residues. CDR3 sequence (DNA): TGCGCCAGCAGCTTGGGACAGGGTGGGATTGGGAACGAGCAGTACTTC. Its protein product is CASSLGQGGIGNEQYF.

This clonotype was detected many times. The genes are TRBV7-9 and TRBJ1-2; tentatively, D is TRBD1 (6 bases). The CDR3 is made up of 16 amino acids. The germline V gene has CDR1 SEHNR and CDR2 FQNEAQ (reference sequence). The V end lost 4 bases, the J end lost 7 bases, and 22 bases lay between the germline ends. CDR3 coding DNA: TGTGCCAGCAGCTCCACCACGGGGGCCCTTATTGTTGGCTACACCTTC. Protein sequence: CASSSTTGALIVGYTF.

About this clonotype: This clone may be a read error of a much larger clone one base away. The chain uses TRBV27 and TRBJ2-5; no clear D gene. Between the trimmed V and J ends, which lost 5 bases and 4 bases, there was a span of 14 bases. CDR1 and CDR2 from the germline V gene are MNHEY and SMNVEV (reference sequence). The CDR3 has 14 residues. CDR3 in amino acids: CASSPPGWRETQYF. The CDR3 nucleotides are TGTGCCAGCAGTCCGCCCGGGTGGCGAGAGACCCAGTACTTC.

The J gene is TRBJ1-6, the V gene TRBV7-9; perhaps TRBD1 as D (6 bases). The CDR3 runs to 15 residues. Trimming removed 5 bases from V and 6 bases from J, with 14 bases in between. Germline V gene data show CDR1 as SEHNR and CDR2 as FQNEAQ (reference sequence). CDR3 loop: CASSRGTGPNSPLHF. The CDR3 DNA reads as TGTGCCAGCAGCAGGGGAACAGGGCCTAATTCACCCCTCCACTTT.

The CDR3 loop reads CASSLARGQPQHF. CDR3 nucleotides: TGTGCCAGCAGCTTAGCCAGGGGTCAGCCCCAGCATTTT. The rearrangement uses TRBV7-2 and TRBJ1-5, with a possible D match to TRBD1 (6 bases). This CDR3 has 13 amino acids. Trimming shortened V by 0 bases and J by 6 bases, and 6 bases separated the two germline ends. Germline V CDR1 and CDR2: SGHTA, FQGNSA.

The chain links TRBV2 to TRBJ2-3; a weak D match, TRBD1 (6 bases). This CDR3 contains 14 residues. Germline V gives CDR1 SNHLY, CDR2 FYNNEI. V was shortened by 3 bases and J by 1 base, with 8 bases between the two germline ends. CDR3 nucleotides: TGTGCCAGCAGTGAGGACAGACGCACAGATACGCAGTATTTT. It encodes CASSEDRRTDTQYF.

The rearrangement joins TRBV2 to TRBJ1-6, with D uncertain. The V gene lost 6 bases and the J gene lost 7 bases, with 13 bases spanning the gap. Looked up from germline, CDR1 is SNHLY and CDR2 is FYNNEI. The CDR3 has 14 amino acids. Here the CDR3 reads CASRMSSENSPLHF. CDR3 DNA: TGTGCCAGCAGGATGAGCAGCGAGAATTCACCCCTCCACTTT.

This clonotype was seen at least ten times. This chain links TRBV20-1 with TRBJ2-5; TRBD1 aligns across 7 bases. The J segment lost 5 bases and the V segment lost 5 bases, leaving 11 bases of the junction unmatched. This CDR3 has 14 amino acids. Germline-derived CDR1 and CDR2 are DFQATT and SNEGSKA (reference sequence). CDR3 bases: TGCAGTGCTGTACGCCGACAGGGCTTGGAGACCCAGTACTTC. Amino acids: CSAVRRQGLETQYF.

The rearrangement links TRBV11-2 to TRBJ2-3; 8 bases are shared with TRBD1. Germline V gene lookup returns CDR1 SGHAT and CDR2 FQNNGV. This CDR3 has 16 amino acids. Losses at the gene ends were 1 base for V and 5 bases for J; bases not matched to a gene: 8. CDR3 DNA: TGTGCCAGCAGCTTAGGGACAGGGAATGGCAGAGATACGCAGTATTTT. Amino acids: CASSLGTGNGRDTQYF.

The chain combines TRBV19 with TRBJ2-5; 9 nucleotides line up with TRBD1. Germline values: CDR1 LNHDA, CDR2 SQIVND (reference sequence). The V segment lost 5 bases and the J segment 6 bases; nucleotides outside the gene matches: 7. CDR3 length: 14 residues. CDR3 region: CASSAGQGPQTQYF. The CDR3 nucleotides read TGTGCCAGTAGTGCCGGACAGGGGCCACAGACCCAGTACTTC.

The V call is TRBV19, the J call TRBJ1-3, with TRBD1 matching over 8 bases. The CDR3 has 13 amino acids. J gave up 6 bases and V 5 bases, and 3 bases lay outside the gene matches. The germline V gene has CDR1 LNHDA and CDR2 SQIVND (reference sequence). CDR3 coding DNA: TGTGCCAGTAGTCGGACAGGGCCAAACACCATATATTTT. This codes for CASSRTGPNTIYF.

This clonotype has at least ten counts. V gene TRBV5-1 combines with J gene TRBJ2-2; D possibly corresponds to TRBD2 (5 bases). This CDR3 is 15 amino acids long. Germline values: CDR1 SGHRS, CDR2 YFSETQ. Trimming took 0 bases from V and 0 from J, leaving 6 bases between them. The CDR3 region is CASSLDGTNTGELFF. DNA for the CDR3: TGCGCCAGCAGCTTGGACGGGACGAACACCGGGGAGCTGTTTTTT.

This clonotype was seen repeatedly, ten times or more. The rearrangement links TRBV11-2 to TRBJ2-5, with TRBD1 identical over 10 bases. CDR1 is SGHAT and CDR2 is FQNNGV in the germline V gene. This CDR3 spans 17 amino acids. V trimming: 4 bases; J trimming: 4 bases; junction bases outside the gene matches: 12. The CDR3 spells CASSSDGVDRGRETQYF. The CDR3 bases are TGTGCCAGCAGCTCCGACGGCGTCGACAGGGGGCGAGAGACCCAGTACTTC.